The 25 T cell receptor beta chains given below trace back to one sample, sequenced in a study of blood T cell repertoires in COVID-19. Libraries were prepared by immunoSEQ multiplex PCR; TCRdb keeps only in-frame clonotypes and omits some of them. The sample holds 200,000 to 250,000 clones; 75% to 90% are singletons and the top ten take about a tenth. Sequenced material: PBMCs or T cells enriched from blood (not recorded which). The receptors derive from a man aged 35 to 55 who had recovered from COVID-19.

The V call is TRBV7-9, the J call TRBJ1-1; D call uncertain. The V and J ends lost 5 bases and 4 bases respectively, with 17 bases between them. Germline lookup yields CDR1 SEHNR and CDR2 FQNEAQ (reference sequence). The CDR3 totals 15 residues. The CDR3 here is CASSPSEGPGTEAFF. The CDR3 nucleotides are TGTGCCAGCAGCCCGAGTGAGGGCCCGGGCACTGAAGCTTTCTTT.

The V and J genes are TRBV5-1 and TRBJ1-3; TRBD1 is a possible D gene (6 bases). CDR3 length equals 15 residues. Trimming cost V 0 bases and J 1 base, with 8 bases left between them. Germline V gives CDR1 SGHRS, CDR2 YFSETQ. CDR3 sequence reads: CASSLEGVSGNTIYF. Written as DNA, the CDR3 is TGCGCCAGCAGCTTGGAGGGGGTATCTGGAAACACCATATATTTT.

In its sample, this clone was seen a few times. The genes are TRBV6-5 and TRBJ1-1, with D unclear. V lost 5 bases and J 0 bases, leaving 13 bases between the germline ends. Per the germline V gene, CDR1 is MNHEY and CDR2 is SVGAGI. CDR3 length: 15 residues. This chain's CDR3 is CASSLNWALNTEAFF. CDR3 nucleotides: TGTGCCAGCAGTCTAAACTGGGCCCTGAACACTGAAGCTTTCTTT.

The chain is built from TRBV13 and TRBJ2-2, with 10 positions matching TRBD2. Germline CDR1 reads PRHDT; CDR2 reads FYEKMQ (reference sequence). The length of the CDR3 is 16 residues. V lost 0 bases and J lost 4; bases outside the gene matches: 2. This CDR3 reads CASSLGPSGGTGELFF. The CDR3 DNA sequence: TGTGCCAGCAGCTTAGGCCCTAGCGGGGGCACCGGGGAGCTGTTTTTT.

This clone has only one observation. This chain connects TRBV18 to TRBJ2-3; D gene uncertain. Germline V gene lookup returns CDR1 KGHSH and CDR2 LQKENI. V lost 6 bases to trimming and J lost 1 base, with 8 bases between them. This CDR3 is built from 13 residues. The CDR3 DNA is TGTGCCAGCTCCCGCGTCGGCACAGATACGCAGTATTTT. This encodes CASSRVGTDTQYF.

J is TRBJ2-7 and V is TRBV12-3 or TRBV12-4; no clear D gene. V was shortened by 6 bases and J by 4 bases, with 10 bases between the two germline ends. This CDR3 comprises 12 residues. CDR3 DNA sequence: TGTGCCAGCAGCCCAGTAAGTTACGAGCAGTACTTC. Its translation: CASSPVSYEQYF.

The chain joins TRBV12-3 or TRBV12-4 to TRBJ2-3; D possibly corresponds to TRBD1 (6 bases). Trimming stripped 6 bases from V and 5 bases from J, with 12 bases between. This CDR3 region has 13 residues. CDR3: CASRPGAGDTQYF. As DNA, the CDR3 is TGTGCCAGCAGACCAGGGGCCGGAGATACGCAGTATTTT.

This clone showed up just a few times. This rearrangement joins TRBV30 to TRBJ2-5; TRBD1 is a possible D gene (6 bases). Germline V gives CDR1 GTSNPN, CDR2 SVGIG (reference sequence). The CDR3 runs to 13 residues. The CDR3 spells CARTLRGQETQYF. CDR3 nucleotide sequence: TGTGCACGTACGCTTAGGGGGCAAGAGACCCAGTACTTC.

CDR3 bases: TGTGCCAGCAGCCAGGGGATCGAGCAGTACTTC. Encoded protein: CASSQGIEQYF. The chain recombines TRBV2 with TRBJ2-7, with D possibly matching TRBD1 (6 bases). This CDR3 is 11 amino acids long. From germline, CDR1 is SNHLY and CDR2 FYNNEI. The V end lost 6 bases, the J end lost 6 bases, and 9 bases lay between the germline ends. The full variable domain, with the rest looked up from reference TRBV2 and TRBJ2-7, is EPEVTQTPSHQVTQMGQEVILRCVPISNHLYFYWYRQILGQKVEFLVSFYNNEISEKSEIFDDQFSVERPDGSNFTLKIRSTKLEDSAMYFCASSQGIEQYFGPGTRLTVT.

Here the CDR3 DNA reads TGTGCCAGCAGCCGTATGGTTTGGGGGCGCACCCACTACGAGCAGTACTTC. It specifies CASSRMVWGRTHYEQYF. This sequence joins TRBV13 and TRBJ2-7; a weak D match, TRBD1 (6 bases). V lost 5 bases to trimming and J lost 3 bases, with 23 bases between them. This CDR3 comprises 17 residues. Germline loops: CDR1 PRHDT, CDR2 FYEKMQ (reference sequence).

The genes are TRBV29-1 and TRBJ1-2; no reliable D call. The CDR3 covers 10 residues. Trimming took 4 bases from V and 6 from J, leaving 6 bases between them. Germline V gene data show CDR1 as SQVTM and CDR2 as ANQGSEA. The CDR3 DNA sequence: TGCAGCGTTGCGAGCGATGGCTACACCTTC. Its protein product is CSVASDGYTF.

The CDR3 coding sequence is TGTGCCAGCAGCTTGTCTAATGCGGGTGAGCAGTTCTTC. Its translation: CASSLSNAGEQFF. The rearrangement links TRBV11-2 to TRBJ2-1; D may be TRBD2 (5 bases). The CDR3 has 13 amino acids. Trimming took 3 bases from V and 9 from J, leaving 12 bases between them. The germline V gene has CDR1 SGHAT and CDR2 FQNNGV.

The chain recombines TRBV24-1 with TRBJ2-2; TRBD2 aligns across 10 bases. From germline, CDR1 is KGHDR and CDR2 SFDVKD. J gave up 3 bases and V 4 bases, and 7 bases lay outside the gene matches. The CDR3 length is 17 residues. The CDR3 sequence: CATSDAGLAPDTGELFF. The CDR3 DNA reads TGTGCCACCAGTGACGCGGGACTAGCGCCAGACACCGGGGAGCTGTTTTTT.

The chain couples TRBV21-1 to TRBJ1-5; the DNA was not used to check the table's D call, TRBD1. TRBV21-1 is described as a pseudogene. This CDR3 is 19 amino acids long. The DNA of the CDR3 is TGTGCCAGCAGTCTTAGGCGCGGACAGGGGACCTATAGCAATCAGCCCCAGCATTTT. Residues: CASSLRRGQGTYSNQPQHF.

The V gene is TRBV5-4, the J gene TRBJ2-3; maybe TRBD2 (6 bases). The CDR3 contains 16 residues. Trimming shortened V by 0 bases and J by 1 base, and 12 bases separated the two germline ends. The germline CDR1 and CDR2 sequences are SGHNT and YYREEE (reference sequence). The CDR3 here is CASSLVPGAGTDTQYF. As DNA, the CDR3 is TGTGCCAGCAGCTTGGTCCCGGGAGCGGGCACAGATACGCAGTATTTT.

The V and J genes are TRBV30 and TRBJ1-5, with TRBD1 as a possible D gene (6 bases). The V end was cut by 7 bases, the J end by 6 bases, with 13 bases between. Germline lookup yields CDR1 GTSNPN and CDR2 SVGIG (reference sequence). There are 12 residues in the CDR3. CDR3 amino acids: CASQQGGQPQHF. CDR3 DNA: TGTGCCTCCCAACAGGGCGGTCAGCCCCAGCATTTT.

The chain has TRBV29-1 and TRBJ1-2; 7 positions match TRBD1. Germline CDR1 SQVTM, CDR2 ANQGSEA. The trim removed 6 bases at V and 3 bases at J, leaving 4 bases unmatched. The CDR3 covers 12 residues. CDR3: CSVPGTDYGYTF. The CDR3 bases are TGCAGCGTACCCGGGACAGACTATGGCTACACCTTC.

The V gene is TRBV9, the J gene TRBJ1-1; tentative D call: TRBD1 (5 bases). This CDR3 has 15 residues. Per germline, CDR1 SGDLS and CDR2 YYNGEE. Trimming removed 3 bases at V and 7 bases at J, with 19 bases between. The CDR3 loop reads CASSGGTRRSGEAFF. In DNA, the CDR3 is TGTGCCAGCAGCGGGGGGACTCGCAGGTCGGGTGAAGCTTTCTTT.

The CDR3 DNA is TGTGCCAGCAGCCCCCTAGCATATACGCAGTATTTT. Amino acids: CASSPLAYTQYF. This chain connects TRBV7-9 to TRBJ2-3; D may be TRBD2 (5 bases). This CDR3 comprises 12 residues. Germline CDR1 and CDR2: SEHNR and FQNEAQ (reference sequence). Trimming took off 5 bases at V and 7 bases at J, with 10 bases between the two ends.

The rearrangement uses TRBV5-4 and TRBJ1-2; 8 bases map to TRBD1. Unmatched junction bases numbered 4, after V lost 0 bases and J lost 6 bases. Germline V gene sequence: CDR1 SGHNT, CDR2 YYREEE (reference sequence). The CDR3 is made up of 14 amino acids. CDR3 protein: CASSLDRGRDGYTF. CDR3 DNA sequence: TGTGCCAGCAGCTTGGACAGGGGGAGGGATGGCTACACCTTC.

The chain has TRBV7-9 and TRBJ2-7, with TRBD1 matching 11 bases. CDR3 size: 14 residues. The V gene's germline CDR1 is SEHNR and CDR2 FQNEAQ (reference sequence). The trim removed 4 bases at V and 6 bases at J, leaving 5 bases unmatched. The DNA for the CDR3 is TGTGCCAGCAGCTGGGGACAGGGGGGTACCGAGCAGTACTTC. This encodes CASSWGQGGTEQYF.

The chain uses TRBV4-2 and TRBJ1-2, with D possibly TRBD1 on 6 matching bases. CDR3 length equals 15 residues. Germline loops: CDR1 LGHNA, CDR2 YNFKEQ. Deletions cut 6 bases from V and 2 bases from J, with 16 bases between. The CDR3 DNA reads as TGTGCCAGCAGTCCCGTGCAGGGGCCAAACTATGGCTACACCTTC. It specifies CASSPVQGPNYGYTF.

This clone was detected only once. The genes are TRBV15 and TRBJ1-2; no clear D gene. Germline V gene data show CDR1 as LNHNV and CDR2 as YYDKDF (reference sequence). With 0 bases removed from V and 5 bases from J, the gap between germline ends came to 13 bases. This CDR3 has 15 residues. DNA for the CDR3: TGTGCCACCAGCAGAGATTCACACAGAAGTTATGGCTACACCTTC. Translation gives CATSRDSHRSYGYTF.

In nucleotides, the CDR3 is TGTGCCAGCAGGGGGGGACAGAGTTATAATTCACCCCTCCACTTT. It specifies CASRGGQSYNSPLHF. This chain links TRBV27 with TRBJ1-6; 7 positions match TRBD1. CDR1 and CDR2 from the germline V gene are MNHEY and SMNVEV (reference sequence). This CDR3 region has 15 residues. V lost 6 bases, J lost 4 bases, and 6 bases stayed unmatched.

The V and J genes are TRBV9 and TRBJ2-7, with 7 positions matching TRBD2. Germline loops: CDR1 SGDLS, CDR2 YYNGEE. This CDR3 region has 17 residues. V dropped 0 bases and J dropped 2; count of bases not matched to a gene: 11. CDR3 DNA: TGTGCCAGCAGCGTAGGGGCTCGGGGGGACCTTCCCTACGAGCAGTACTTC. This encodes CASSVGARGDLPYEQYF.